A single sample is the source of the 18 T cell receptor beta chains below, sequenced in a study of blood T cells in healthy people across ages. Next came a second PCR, run for about 6 to 11 cycles, which used a sample-barcoded 5' primer along with a J-beta primer mix. MiXCR was run by TCRdb on the 5' RACE reads, yielding one entry per CDR3 protein. The table shows approximately 780,000 distinct CDR3 sequences, with 25% to 30% occurring only once. The same sample was also used in a study of T cells of mothers and their children.

Sequenced material: blood. These TCRs come from a boy younger than 18 in good health.

The CDR3 DNA reads TGTGCACTATCCCCGGGACAGCCCACCGGGGAGCTGTTTTTT. The encoded protein is CALSPGQPTGELFF. The chain employs TRBV6-2 or TRBV6-3 and TRBJ2-2; 7 positions agree with TRBD1. CDR1 is MNHEY, CDR2 SVGEGT, per germline. The length of the CDR3 is 14 residues.

The chain carries TRBV20-1 and TRBJ2-5, with 11 bases aligning to TRBD1. Germline lookup yields CDR1 DFQATT and CDR2 SNEGSKA (reference sequence). The CDR3 covers 15 residues. The junction had 10 bases not matched to a gene; V was cut back by 5 bases and J by 5 bases. CDR3 amino acids: CSAPRTGGPGETQYF. For the CDR3, the DNA is TGCAGTGCTCCTCGGACAGGGGGCCCGGGGGAGACCCAGTACTTC.

The chain links TRBV3-1 to TRBJ1-6, with D possibly being TRBD1 (5 bases). The CDR3 has 14 amino acids. Germline V lookup: CDR1 LGHDT, CDR2 YNNKEL (reference sequence). Trimming stripped 0 bases from V and 9 bases from J, with 9 bases between. Here the CDR3 reads CASSQDLGGSPLHF. CDR3 DNA: TGTGCCAGCAGCCAAGATCTGGGGGGTTCACCCCTCCACTTT.

This clonotype was found once. Mismatch with germline at one junction end may stem from a read error. The DNA for the CDR3 is TGTGCCAGCAGCGCAGCGGTACTAGCGGGGAAAGAGACCCAGCACTTC. Translation gives CASSAAVLAGKETQHF. The rearrangement uses TRBV7-8 and TRBJ2-5; 10 bases match TRBD2. Germline CDR1 is SGHVS and CDR2 is FQNEAQ. This CDR3 has 16 amino acids.

This clonotype was seen a few times. V is TRBV7-2 and J is TRBJ1-4, with no clear D. Germline V gene data show CDR1 as SGHTA and CDR2 as FQGNSA. The CDR3 runs 14 residues. V was pared by 5 bases and J by 5 bases, with 12 bases between. CDR3 DNA: TGTGCCAGCAGCGAGGGCTTGGTGAATGAAAAACTGTTTTTT. Its protein is CASSEGLVNEKLFF.

Comment on this clonotype: A much bigger clone sits one base away, suggesting this may be a read error. This chain links TRBV5-1 with TRBJ2-5; 11 bases are a match to TRBD2. The J call is in doubt because the DNA end fits TRBJ2-1 better. Germline V lookup: CDR1 SGHRS, CDR2 YFSETQ. The CDR3 covers 15 residues. CDR3 amino acids: CASGFSGGDGNEQFF. CDR3 sequence (DNA): TGCGCCAGCGGCTTTAGCGGGGGGGATGGAAATGAGCAGTTCTTC.

In its sample, this clonotype was seen many times. The chain uses TRBV5-1 and TRBJ2-5; the D is unclear. Trimming removed 2 bases at V and 4 bases at J, with 9 bases between. This CDR3 has 13 residues. Per germline, CDR1 SGHRS and CDR2 YFSETQ. The CDR3 spells CASSFSGGETQYF. The CDR3 nucleotides read TGCGCCAGCAGCTTCTCGGGTGGAGAGACCCAGTACTTC.

The table lists this clonotype with a count of one. V and J are TRBV3-1 and TRBJ1-3; D remains unclear. The CDR3 runs to 14 residues. Germline loops: CDR1 LGHDT, CDR2 YNNKEL (reference sequence). V lost 0 bases and J 5 bases, leaving 8 bases between the germline ends. CDR3 loop: CASSQERRRNTIYF. CDR3 DNA sequence: TGTGCCAGCAGCCAAGAGCGCAGGAGAAACACCATATATTTT. Combining the CDR3 with reference TRBV3-1 and TRBJ1-3 gives the whole variable domain DTAVSQTPKYLVTQMGNDKSIKCEQNLGHDTMYWYKQDSKKFLKIMFSYNNKELIINETVPNRFSPKSPDKAHLNLHINSLELGDSAVYFCASSQERRRNTIYFGEGSWLTVV.

This clonotype was counted between two and nine times. The chain combines TRBV20-1 with TRBJ2-2; D is ambiguous. The CDR3 has 14 amino acids. The V gene lost 2 bases and the J gene lost 6 bases, with 13 bases spanning the gap. The germline CDR1 and CDR2 sequences are DFQATT and SNEGSKA (reference sequence). The CDR3 loop is CSARPWSGSGELFF. The CDR3, as DNA: TGCAGTGCTAGACCATGGTCCGGGTCCGGGGAGCTGTTTTTT.

This clonotype was counted between two and nine times. The rearrangement uses TRBV28 and TRBJ1-2; D call uncertain. Germline V gene data show CDR1 as MDHEN and CDR2 as SYDVKM. Trimming left V 6 bases short and J 7 bases short, with 12 bases between. The CDR3 runs 12 residues. The CDR3 loop reads CASRSSGFGYTF. CDR3 bases: TGTGCCAGCAGGTCCTCAGGTTTTGGCTACACCTTC.

This sequence joins TRBV20-1 and TRBJ2-1, with a weak D call TRBD1 (5 bases). The CDR3 is 12 residues long. The germline gives CDR1 DFQATT, CDR2 SNEGSKA (reference sequence). The V end lost 5 bases, the J end lost 7 bases, and 12 bases lay between the germline ends. As DNA, the CDR3 is TGCAGTGCTGGTAGTAAGGGGAATGAGCAGTTCTTC. Its translation is CSAGSKGNEQFF.

Only a few counts were recorded for this clonotype. CDR3 in amino acids: CASSLTGFDEQYF. The CDR3 bases are TGTGCCAGCAGTTTGACAGGGTTCGACGAGCAGTACTTC. The chain joins TRBV12-3 or TRBV12-4 to TRBJ2-7; 7 nucleotides agree with TRBD1. Unmatched junction bases numbered 4, after V lost 3 bases and J lost 5 bases. The CDR3 contains 13 residues.

This clonotype has ten or more counts. V and J are TRBV5-1 and TRBJ2-3; 9 bases match TRBD2. The V gene's germline CDR1 is SGHRS and CDR2 YFSETQ. J gave up 2 bases and V 4 bases, and 11 bases lay outside the gene matches. The CDR3 loop spans 17 amino acids. CDR3 DNA sequence: TGCGCCAGCAGCAAGCTGGCCGCGGGGGGGAACACAGATACGCAGTATTTT. Encoded protein: CASSKLAAGGNTDTQYF.

The genes are TRBV20-1 and TRBJ2-3; D gene unclear. Germline assignment: CDR1 DFQATT and CDR2 SNEGSKA (reference sequence). Between the trimmed V and J ends, which lost 3 bases and 1 base, there was a span of 11 bases. The CDR3 is made up of 14 amino acids. This CDR3 reads CSASASGRTDTQYF. In DNA, the CDR3 is TGCAGTGCTAGTGCCTCCGGACGCACAGATACGCAGTATTTT.

In the case of this clonotype: The germline gene is not matched at one end of the junction; a read error may be the cause. V gene TRBV6-6 combines with J gene TRBJ2-2; TRBD1 might be the D (6 bases). Germline loops: CDR1 MNHNY, CDR2 SVGAGI (reference sequence). The CDR3 has 13 amino acids. The CDR3 bases are TGTGCCAGCACCCAGACAGGAACCGGGGAGCTGGTTTTT. Translating gives CASTQTGTGELVF.

This clonotype has a handful of counts. This sequence joins TRBV27 and TRBJ1-1, with 8 bases aligning to TRBD1. Germline V lookup: CDR1 MNHEY, CDR2 SMNVEV (reference sequence). The CDR3 has 13 residues. The V segment lost 6 bases and the J segment 6 bases; nucleotides outside the gene matches: 6. DNA for the CDR3: TGTGCCAGCAGCAGACAGGGGACTGCTGAAGCTTTCTTT. The encoded protein is CASSRQGTAEAFF.

This chain links TRBV30 with TRBJ2-5, with TRBD2 identical over 9 bases. The J call may be wrong; the DNA end is better matched by TRBJ2-7. The CDR3 spans 14 residues. From germline, CDR1 is GTSNPN and CDR2 SVGIG (reference sequence). The CDR3 DNA sequence: TGTGCTTACTACTCGGCGGGGGGGCCCCACGAGCAGTACTTC. Amino acid sequence: CAYYSAGGPHEQYF.

The chain couples TRBV15 to TRBJ2-7; D unclear. Germline CDR1 LNHNV, CDR2 YYDKDF (reference sequence). The CDR3 totals 12 residues. Trimming stripped 1 base from V and 3 bases from J, with 4 bases between. The DNA of the CDR3 is TGTGCCACCAGCAGAGCTAGCTACGAGCAGTACTTC. Protein sequence: CATSRASYEQYF.